In its sample, the clone carrying this T cell receptor (beta chain) was seen once. Trimming at V came to 9 bases and at J to 7 bases, leaving 8 bases not matched to a gene. Germline assignment: CDR1 MDHEN and CDR2 SYDVKM. This CDR3 has 13 amino acids. Profiled with immunoSEQ multiplex PCR; TCRdb holds only in-frame clones, not every one. This sample yields about 1 million clones, of which around 74% are seen a single time; less than 1.5% belongs to the top ten. The data were taken from a study of shared clonotypes between healthy human individuals. The sample comprised memory CD4+ T cells sorted from blood. Subset specified: CD45RA-negative fraction. The chain is built from TRBV28 and TRBJ1-4, with TRBD1 matching over 7 bases. The source is a man younger than 30 in good health. CDR3 loop: CASTRGLGEKLFF. The CDR3 DNA reads TGTGCCAGTACGAGGGGGCTGGGTGAAAAACTGTTTTTT.